This T cell receptor (beta chain) was documented in a study of lymphopenia after photon versus proton radiotherapy. Study-wide points: Post-nadir diversity loss with photons came from oligoclonal expansion, particularly CD8+ Temra cells.

TCRdb's table, derived via immunoSEQ multiplex PCR, lists solely in-frame clones and lacks some. This sample yields 25,000 to 30,000 clones, of which about four fifths are seen a single time; approximately 3.7% belongs to the top ten. The CDR3 runs to 14 residues. Deletions cut 4 bases from V and 2 bases from J, with 10 bases between. Germline V gene sequence: CDR1 LNHDA, CDR2 SQIVND (reference sequence). Worth noting for this clone: Antigen unknown.

The source material was peripheral blood, sampled from a patient treated with photon-based radiotherapy. This TCR came from a woman between 50 and 59 years old with pancreatic cancer. The V call is TRBV19, the J call TRBJ2-3; either TRBD1 or TRBD2 may supply D (5 bases each). The CDR3 loop reads CASSRGALTDTQYF. The CDR3 coding sequence is TGTGCCAGTAGTAGAGGGGCCCTCACAGATACGCAGTATTTT.